This is a list of T cell receptor beta chains from one sample in a study of vaccination and CD4 T cells after COVID-19. TCRdb reprocessed the PCR reads via MiXCR and lists one record per CDR3 protein. There are approximately 4,000 distinct CDR3 sequences in the sample; roughly 38% occur only once, and approximately 25% lies in the top ten. These TCRs' antigens remain unknown. Input material: CD4+ T cells from blood, cultured in vitro. The receptors stem from a human donor who had recovered from COVID-19. The CDR3 runs from the conserved cysteine through the conserved F or W. A D gene is named only where the DNA matches it firmly.

J gene	D gene	CDR3 length	V gene	CDR3 protein
TRBJ2-1	TRBD1	14	TRBV20-1	CSATGTGGRVEQFF
TRBJ1-5	TRBD1	14	TRBV20-1	CSARSGQLNQPQHF
TRBJ2-5	-	13	TRBV7-2	CASRRASKETQYF
TRBJ1-1	-	16	TRBV19	CASSIGATGRGTEAFF
TRBJ1-6	-	17	TRBV18	CASSPRSLGTSGSPLHF
TRBJ1-2	-	11	TRBV20-1	CSAYTNYGYTF
TRBJ2-5	-	16	TRBV7-2	CASSLGSRSGQETQYF
TRBJ2-1	-	13	TRBV7-9	CASSLVPSNEQFF
TRBJ2-7	-	14	TRBV5-5	CASSLVVRVYEQYF
TRBJ1-5	-	15	TRBV2	CASSQNHRSNQPQHF
TRBJ1-2	TRBD1	15	TRBV11-3	CASSFRGGTGSGYTF
TRBJ1-1	TRBD1	16	TRBV7-2	CASSFMGGTGGTEAFF
TRBJ2-7	-	13	TRBV5-1	CASKVQSGSEQYF
TRBJ2-2	-	14	TRBV20-1	CSATGGPLNGELFF
TRBJ1-5	TRBD1	14	TRBV2	CASSDRQGAQPQHF
TRBJ1-1	TRBD1	17	TRBV5-1	CASSSNQQGRGDTEAFF
TRBJ1-1	-	15	TRBV15	CATSRDQQMNTEAFF
TRBJ2-1	-	15	TRBV7-9	CASSFQGENYNEQFF
TRBJ1-2	-	16	TRBV12-5	CASGLRDGLWNYGYTF
TRBJ1-1	-	14	TRBV20-1	CSARFPGINTEAFF
TRBJ2-5	-	13	TRBV30	CAWSRRLQETQYF
TRBJ2-5	-	15	TRBV24-1	CATSDLNLKGETQYF
TRBJ2-7	-	12	TRBV2	CASGRDTYEQYF
TRBJ1-1	-	12	TRBV6-2/TRBV6-3	CASSDRSLRAFF
TRBJ1-2	TRBD1	15	TRBV6-1	CASRVTGMGAGGYTF
TRBJ2-7	-	13	TRBV10-1	CASSEAIPHEQYF
TRBJ1-1	TRBD1	16	TRBV12-3/TRBV12-4	CASRGTGGYGYTEAFF
TRBJ1-1	-	13	TRBV7-9	CASSLAGNTEAFF
TRBJ2-1	-	12	TRBV6-5	CASSSPRAGKFF
TRBJ1-1	TRBD1	15	TRBV20-1	CSALGKGALGTEAFF
TRBJ2-2	TRBD2	16	TRBV6-1	CASRRAGTGNTGELFF
TRBJ1-1	-	14	TRBV20-1	CSARDRQGFTEAFF
TRBJ1-2	-	14	TRBV19	CASTTDPPFYGYTF
TRBJ1-3	TRBD1	14	TRBV10-3	CAISQQGAGNTIYF
TRBJ1-2	TRBD1	14	TRBV20-1	CSAEPIQGAHGYTF
TRBJ2-3	TRBD1	15	TRBV5-4	CASSRDRGFTDTQYF
TRBJ1-1	TRBD1	14	TRBV20-1	CSAERDSHETEAFF
TRBJ2-1	TRBD2	15	TRBV24-1	CATSDPGGAGVEQFF
TRBJ2-2	TRBD1	14	TRBV20-1	CSANRDRDFGELFF
TRBJ2-7	-	14	TRBV6-7	CASPKTGPVDEQYF
TRBJ2-1	TRBD2	15	TRBV10-1	CASSHTSGSYNEQFF
TRBJ1-2	TRBD1	13	TRBV5-4	CASREQGLDGYTF
TRBJ1-2	-	14	TRBV19	CASSTLGTSYGYTF
TRBJ1-1	TRBD1	16	TRBV11-3	CASSRSGTGADTEAFF
TRBJ1-2	-	14	TRBV14	CASSLLGDNYGYTF